The 28 T cell receptor beta chains listed next were all sequenced from one sample in a study of T cell responses to AZD1222 COVID-19 vaccine. The assay was immunoSEQ multiplex PCR, and TCRdb's table has in-frame clones only and misses some. The table has tens of thousands of clones, roughly 87% seen once. The sample in question was peripheral blood, obtained 28 days after the second AZD1222 dose. The receptors here all came from an adult who received the AZD1222 COVID-19 vaccine.

The gene calls are TRBV7-9 and TRBJ2-2; D gene uncertain. The V and J ends lost 2 bases and 1 base respectively, with 5 bases between them. The length of the CDR3 is 14 residues. Germline values: CDR1 SEHNR, CDR2 FQNEAQ (reference sequence). The CDR3 region has the DNA TGTGCCAGCAGCTTAATTTGGAACACCGGGGAGCTGTTTTTT. It is translated as CASSLIWNTGELFF.

This chain links TRBV30 with TRBJ2-7; D gene unclear. The CDR3 length is 11 residues. Between the trimmed V and J ends, which lost 0 bases and 4 bases, there was a span of 4 bases. Germline assignment: CDR1 GTSNPN and CDR2 SVGIG (reference sequence). This CDR3 is CAWSVGYEQYF. In DNA form, the CDR3 reads TGTGCCTGGAGTGTGGGTTACGAGCAGTACTTC.

The chain joins TRBV13 to TRBJ1-1; TRBD1 aligns across 9 bases. With 4 bases clipped from V and 2 bases from J, the junction kept 2 bases outside the gene matches. The germline V gene encodes CDR1 PRHDT and CDR2 FYEKMQ (reference sequence). CDR3 length: 14 amino acids. The CDR3 loop reads CASSSGQGNTEAFF. In DNA, the CDR3 is TGTGCCAGCAGCTCGGGACAGGGCAACACTGAAGCTTTCTTT. Using reference TRBV13 and TRBJ1-1 for the parts outside the CDR3, the full variable domain is AAGVIQSPRHLIKEKRETATLKCYPIPRHDTVYWYQQGPGQDPQFLISFYEKMQSDKGSIPDRFSAQQFSDYHSELNMSSLELGDSALYFCASSSGQGNTEAFFGQGTRLTVV.

The V call is TRBV15, the J call TRBJ2-7, with D perhaps matching TRBD2 (6 bases). Germline V gene lookup returns CDR1 LNHNV and CDR2 YYDKDF (reference sequence). This CDR3 is built from 15 residues. V dropped 9 bases and J dropped 0 bases, with 18 bases sitting between them. CDR3 region: CATSQWGVSSYEQYF. DNA of the CDR3: TGTGCCACTTCCCAGTGGGGGGTTAGCTCCTACGAGCAGTACTTC. The full variable domain, completed using reference TRBV15 and TRBJ2-7, is DAMVIQNPRYQVTQFGKPVTLSCSQTLNHNVMYWYQQKSSQAPKLLFHYYDKDFNNEADTPDNFQSRRPNTSFCFLDIRSPGLGDTAMYLCATSQWGVSSYEQYFGPGTRLTVT.

This chain uses TRBV28 with TRBJ2-5; 13 nucleotides match TRBD2. Germline CDR1 MDHEN, CDR2 SYDVKM. V trimming: 5 bases; J trimming: 7 bases; junction bases outside the gene matches: 7. The CDR3 runs to 15 residues. The CDR3 region has the DNA TGTGCCAGCAGTCTAACTAGCGGGGGGGCCCCGACCCAGTACTTC. This gives the protein CASSLTSGGAPTQYF.

The chain couples TRBV9 to TRBJ1-5, with 7 nucleotides matching TRBD1. Germline CDR1 is SGDLS and CDR2 is YYNGEE. J was trimmed by 4 bases and V by 3 bases; bases with no gene match: 7. The CDR3 extends over 15 amino acids. CDR3 nucleotide sequence: TGTGCCAGCAGCGCCCGGGACAGTCAAAATCAGCCCCAGCATTTT. Translating it yields CASSARDSQNQPQHF.

The rearrangement joins TRBV15 to TRBJ1-1, with 7 bases identical to TRBD1. This CDR3 contains 17 residues. Germline V CDR1 and CDR2: LNHNV, YYDKDF (reference sequence). V shed 1 base and J 4 bases; nucleotides not matched to a gene: 12. In nucleotides, the CDR3 is TGTGCCACCAGCAGAGGCCCCAGACAGGGAGTAATCACTGAAGCTTTCTTT. Translation: CATSRGPRQGVITEAFF.

This rearrangement joins TRBV5-1 to TRBJ1-4; D gene ambiguous. The germline gives CDR1 SGHRS, CDR2 YFSETQ. V was trimmed by 4 bases and J by 11 bases, leaving 12 bases between them. The CDR3 runs to 12 residues. The CDR3, as DNA: TGCGCCAGCAGCGACATATTAGGTAAACTGTTTTTT. Translated, it gives CASSDILGKLFF.

V is TRBV3-1 (or the pseudogene TRBV3-2) and J is TRBJ2-7, with 9 bases lining up with TRBD1. Germline values: CDR1 LGHDT, CDR2 YNNKEL (reference sequence). The CDR3 covers 14 residues. Trimming removed 4 bases from V and 6 bases from J; junction bases left unmatched: 7. The CDR3 region is CASSRRTGDSEQYF. The CDR3 region has the DNA TGTGCCAGCAGCCGACGGACAGGGGACTCCGAGCAGTACTTC.

The chain has TRBV19 and TRBJ2-2, with 11 bases fitting TRBD1. The ends lost 7 bases at V and 5 bases at J; junction bases unmatched: 12. CDR3 length: 17 amino acids. CDR1 is LNHDA, CDR2 SQIVND, per germline (reference sequence). The CDR3 spells CASNKRPGTGGTGELFF. CDR3 coding DNA: TGTGCCAGTAACAAACGCCCTGGGACAGGGGGGACCGGGGAGCTGTTTTTT.

This clone was seen once. CDR3 sequence reads: CASSRGREGKQYF. CDR3 bases: TGTGCCAGCAGCCGGGGCAGGGAAGGAAAGCAGTACTTC. This chain links TRBV14 with TRBJ2-7, with a weak D call TRBD1 (5 bases). The CDR3 consists of 13 residues. The V gene lost 4 bases and the J gene lost 8 bases, with 15 bases spanning the gap. Germline CDR1 is SGHDN and CDR2 is FVKESK. The full variable domain, its missing parts supplied by reference TRBV14 and TRBJ2-7, is EAGVTQFPSHSVIEKGQTVTLRCDPISGHDNLYWYRRVMGKEIKFLLHFVKESKQDESGMPNNRFLAERTGGTYSTLKVQPAELEDSGVYFCASSRGREGKQYFGPGTRLTVT.

This chain joins TRBV5-6 and TRBJ2-1, with TRBD1 as a possible D gene (6 bases). CDR1 and CDR2 (germline): SGHDT, YYEEEE. CDR3 length equals 13 residues. V lost 0 bases, J lost 7 bases, and 8 bases lay in between. CDR3 residues: CASSLGGPNEQFF. CDR3 in DNA: TGTGCCAGCAGCTTGGGGGGGCCGAATGAGCAGTTCTTC.

The chain links TRBV3-1 (or the pseudogene TRBV3-2) to TRBJ1-4, with 8 bases identical to TRBD1. From germline, CDR1 is LGHDT and CDR2 YNNKEL (reference sequence). The junction had 9 bases not matched to a gene; V was cut back by 4 bases and J by 5 bases. This CDR3 has 16 residues. CDR3 sequence reads: CASSRGPGQENEKLFF. CDR3 sequence (DNA): TGTGCCAGCAGCCGCGGACCGGGACAGGAGAATGAAAAACTGTTTTTT.

V gene TRBV9 combines with J gene TRBJ2-3; 9 bases are shared with TRBD1. From germline, CDR1 is SGDLS and CDR2 YYNGEE. This CDR3 comprises 15 residues. V dropped 4 bases and J dropped 3; count of bases not matched to a gene: 6. CDR3 protein: CASSPWTGVTDTQYF. DNA of the CDR3: TGTGCCAGCAGCCCCTGGACAGGGGTAACAGATACGCAGTATTTT.

This chain links TRBV18 with TRBJ1-1; D might be TRBD1 (5 bases). The V and J ends lost 2 bases and 7 bases respectively, with 17 bases between them. Germline CDR1 reads KGHSH; CDR2 reads LQKENI. The CDR3 runs 15 residues. The DNA for the CDR3 is TGTGCCAGCTCACCAATCGTGGGGGGTCCGGATGAAGCTTTCTTT. As protein: CASSPIVGGPDEAFF. The full variable domain, its missing parts supplied by reference TRBV18 and TRBJ1-1, is NAGVMQNPRHLVRRRGQEARLRCSPMKGHSHVYWYRQLPEEGLKFMVYLQKENIIDESGMPKERFSAEFPKEGPSILRIQQVVRGDSAAYFCASSPIVGGPDEAFFGQGTRLTVV.

This clone was seen a handful of times. This chain connects TRBV7-9 to TRBJ2-3, with a weak D call TRBD2 (5 bases). This CDR3 contains 16 residues. Germline CDR1 and CDR2: SEHNR and FQNEAQ (reference sequence). The V end was cut by 1 base, the J end by 4 bases, with 15 bases between. The CDR3 here is CASSLGPGTASDTQYF. The DNA for the CDR3 is TGTGCCAGCAGCTTAGGACCGGGAACCGCGTCAGATACGCAGTATTTT.

The chain couples TRBV7-8 to TRBJ2-2, with TRBD1 matching over 10 bases. The CDR3 has 15 amino acids. The germline gives CDR1 SGHVS, CDR2 FQNEAQ. V was pared by 6 bases and J by 8 bases, with 9 bases of the junction left unmatched. CDR3: CASRAMTGGTGELFF. CDR3 coding DNA: TGTGCCAGCAGGGCAATGACAGGGGGCACGGGGGAGCTGTTTTTT.

The V gene is TRBV7-9, the J gene TRBJ1-2; 10 nucleotides align to TRBD1. The V gene's germline CDR1 is SEHNR and CDR2 FQNEAQ (reference sequence). V lost 3 bases, J lost 5 bases, and 6 bases stayed unmatched. The CDR3 spans 15 residues. The CDR3, as DNA: TGTGCCAGCAGCTTGGGGACAGGGGTATGGTATGGCTACACCTTC. Translation: CASSLGTGVWYGYTF.

This clone was counted a single time. The chain has TRBV7-6 and TRBJ1-1; 7 bases fit TRBD1. The CDR3 runs to 15 residues. The trim removed 5 bases at V and 4 bases at J, leaving 10 bases unmatched. The V gene's germline CDR1 is SGHVS and CDR2 FNYEAQ. Here the CDR3 reads CASSPRQGKGTEAFF. The CDR3 bases are TGTGCCAGCAGCCCGCGACAGGGTAAGGGCACTGAAGCTTTCTTT.

The V call is TRBV11-2, the J call TRBJ2-7; D may be TRBD1 (6 bases). Germline CDR1 reads SGHAT; CDR2 reads FQNNGV. The V end was cut by 5 bases, the J end by 7 bases, with 18 bases between. The CDR3 runs 14 residues. CDR3 protein: CASSPRDKSTEQYF. The CDR3 DNA reads as TGTGCCAGCAGCCCCCGGGACAAGTCAACAGAGCAGTACTTC.

J is TRBJ2-5 and V is TRBV4-1; 11 bases are shared with TRBD1. The J segment lost 2 bases and the V segment lost 2 bases, leaving 10 bases of the junction unmatched. CDR3 size: 18 residues. Germline CDR1 MGHRA, CDR2 YSYEKL. The DNA for the CDR3 is TGCGCCAGCAGCCAAAGGGTAAAGGGACAGGGGGATCAAGAGACCCAGTACTTC. This encodes CASSQRVKGQGDQETQYF.

The gene calls are TRBV18 and TRBJ2-1; D might be TRBD1 (5 bases). This CDR3 contains 14 residues. CDR1 and CDR2 from the germline V gene are KGHSH and LQKENI. Trimming pared 3 bases from V and 5 bases from J, leaving 11 bases between. CDR3 amino acids: CASSPYGRDNEQFF. CDR3 bases: TGTGCCAGCTCACCCTATGGCAGGGACAATGAGCAGTTCTTC.

The gene calls are TRBV10-3 and TRBJ1-4; 9 bases match TRBD1. J lost 6 bases, V lost 5 bases, and 4 bases had no gene match. This CDR3 has 14 residues. Germline assignment: CDR1 ENHRY and CDR2 SYGVKD. CDR3 protein: CAISPGQGDEKLFF. CDR3 nucleotide sequence: TGTGCCATCAGTCCGGGACAGGGTGATGAAAAACTGTTTTTT.

The rearrangement links TRBV7-9 to TRBJ2-2; D remains unclear. V was trimmed by 0 bases and J by 2 bases, leaving 7 bases between them. The germline gives CDR1 SEHNR, CDR2 FQNEAQ (reference sequence). The CDR3 loop spans 15 amino acids. CDR3 nucleotide sequence: TGTGCCAGCAGCTTAGCTGTCAGAAACACCGGGGAGCTGTTTTTT. This encodes CASSLAVRNTGELFF.

This rearrangement joins TRBV29-1 to TRBJ1-1; 8 bases agree with TRBD1. Germline lookup yields CDR1 SQVTM and CDR2 ANQGSEA. The trim removed 7 bases at V and 1 base at J, leaving 2 bases unmatched. This CDR3 is 12 amino acids long. CDR3 coding DNA: TGCAGCGCTGGGACAGGGAACACTGAAGCTTTCTTT. Its translation is CSAGTGNTEAFF. The full variable domain, its missing parts supplied by reference TRBV29-1 and TRBJ1-1, is SAVISQKPSRDICQRGTSLTIQCQVDSQVTMMFWYRQQPGQSLTLIATANQGSEATYESGFVIDKFPISRPNLTFSTLTVSNMSPEDSSIYLCSAGTGNTEAFFGQGTRLTVV.

The chain carries TRBV28 and TRBJ1-2, with D uncertain. Germline values: CDR1 MDHEN, CDR2 SYDVKM. The CDR3 runs 14 residues. V was shortened by 4 bases and J by 4 bases, with 13 bases between the two germline ends. DNA for the CDR3: TGTGCCAGCAGTTACCGCCGGGGTTCCTATGGCTACACCTTC. Translating it yields CASSYRRGSYGYTF.

This chain joins TRBV2 and TRBJ2-7; the match to TRBD1 covers 10 bases. Germline V gene sequence: CDR1 SNHLY, CDR2 FYNNEI. V lost 5 bases and J lost 1; bases outside the gene matches: 2. The CDR3 loop spans 14 amino acids. CDR3 DNA sequence: TGTGCCAGCAGTTTGGACAGGGGGTCCTACGAGCAGTACTTC. It specifies CASSLDRGSYEQYF.

The chain joins TRBV18 to TRBJ2-7; D possibly matches TRBD1 or TRBD2 (5 bases each). Germline values: CDR1 KGHSH, CDR2 LQKENI. The V and J ends lost 2 bases and 6 bases respectively, with 11 bases between them. The CDR3 is made up of 13 amino acids. The CDR3 sequence is CASSPRAGSEQYF. The CDR3, as DNA: TGTGCCAGCTCACCAAGGGCAGGGAGCGAGCAGTACTTC.